This T cell receptor (beta chain) originates from a study of beta chain features in type 1 diabetes. Broader study findings: Equally in patients and controls, shorter templates might have been favored by PCR. Across all four CD4+ subsets, people with type 1 diabetes showed modestly shorter TCRB CDR3s.

This CDR3 region has 15 residues. Between the trimmed V and J ends, which lost 2 bases and 2 bases, there was a span of 14 bases. CDR1 and CDR2 (germline): SGDLS, YYNGEE. Sequencing targeted expressed TCRB transcripts, as all isolated RNA had been reverse transcribed. TCRdb's copy holds only in-frame clones and misses some; the assay was immunoSEQ multiplex PCR. Among around 180,000 clones listed, about 13% were seen once. This clone showed up just a few times. Its antigen is unknown. Sorting of CD4+ naive, central memory, regulatory and stem cell-like memory cells was performed via CD45RO/CCR7/CD25/CD127/CD95/CD27. Purity exceeding 95% was reached by all sorted populations.

This clonotype was sampled from a woman between 18 and 29 years old in good health. Sequencing input: central memory CD4+ T cells from blood. V and J are TRBV9 and TRBJ2-7; D might be TRBD2 (6 bases). This CDR3 reads CASSVGGVGAYEQYF. DNA for the CDR3: TGTGCCAGCAGCGTGGGCGGGGTCGGCGCCTACGAGCAGTACTTC.